The rows below give T cell receptor beta chains drawn from one sample of a study of cytomegalovirus exposure and HLA in healthy donors. Assay used: immunoSEQ multiplex PCR; TCRdb lists only in-frame clones, some missing. The table has about 130,000 clones, roughly 75% seen once; the top ten hold approximately 5%. The sequenced material came from PBMCs. All receptors come from a man aged 25 to 40 in good health and CMV-seronegative. CDR3s include the opening cysteine and the closing phenylalanine or tryptophan. Fields, in order: clone size, V gene, D gene, J gene, CDR3 protein, CDR3 DNA. D genes are given only for firm matches. Clone size is not always given. Where it is, it says once, few, many or a class for expanded clones.

abundance: many; v_gene: TRBV7-7; d_gene: -; j_gene: TRBJ2-1; CDR3aa: CASSLGQGTEQFF; CDR3nt: TGTGCTAGCAGCTTAGGGCAGGGGACTGAGCAGTTCTTC
abundance: few; v_gene: TRBV19; d_gene: TRBD1; j_gene: TRBJ2-5; CDR3aa: CASSMGQGKGQETQYF; CDR3nt: TGTGCCAGTAGTATGGGACAGGGGAAGGGGCAAGAGACCCAGTACTTC
abundance: -; v_gene: TRBV19; d_gene: -; j_gene: TRBJ1-5; CDR3aa: CASRSRGYSNQPQHF; CDR3nt: TGTGCCAGTAGGTCACGGGGGTATAGCAATCAGCCCCAGCATTTT
abundance: -; v_gene: TRBV6-1; d_gene: TRBD1; j_gene: TRBJ2-2; CDR3aa: CASSVQGAVTGELFF; CDR3nt: TGTGCCAGCTCGGTTCAGGGGGCGGTGACCGGGGAGCTGTTTTTT
abundance: -; v_gene: TRBV6-1; d_gene: -; j_gene: TRBJ2-1; CDR3aa: CASSEAGSDEQFF; CDR3nt: TGTGCCAGCAGTGAAGCGGGGAGCGATGAGCAGTTCTTC
abundance: -; v_gene: TRBV4-3; d_gene: -; j_gene: TRBJ2-7; CDR3aa: CASSPRTGGYSGYEQYF; CDR3nt: TGCGCCAGCAGCCCTCGAACGGGGGGCTATTCGGGCTACGAGCAGTACTTC
abundance: few; v_gene: TRBV27; d_gene: -; j_gene: TRBJ2-6; CDR3aa: CASSQTGSGANVLTF; CDR3nt: TGTGCCAGCAGCCAGACAGGCTCTGGGGCCAACGTCCTGACTTTC
abundance: once; v_gene: TRBV27; d_gene: TRBD1; j_gene: TRBJ2-7; CDR3aa: CASSLNRGPHEQYF; CDR3nt: TGTGCCAGCAGTTTGAATAGGGGGCCCCACGAGCAGTACTTC
abundance: -; v_gene: TRBV13; d_gene: TRBD2; j_gene: TRBJ2-2; CDR3aa: CASTSGRNTGELFF; CDR3nt: TGTGCCAGCACTAGCGGGAGAAACACCGGGGAGCTGTTTTTT
abundance: -; v_gene: TRBV7-2; d_gene: TRBD1; j_gene: TRBJ2-5; CDR3aa: CASSPESKGTAETQYF; CDR3nt: TGTGCCAGCAGCCCGGAATCCAAGGGGACAGCCGAGACCCAGTACTTC
abundance: few; v_gene: TRBV9; d_gene: -; j_gene: TRBJ1-1; CDR3aa: CASSVGGAMNTEAFF; CDR3nt: TGTGCCAGCAGCGTAGGTGGGGCCATGAACACTGAAGCTTTCTTT
abundance: -; v_gene: TRBV7-7; d_gene: -; j_gene: TRBJ1-5; CDR3aa: CASSQGGINQPQHF; CDR3nt: TGTGCTAGCAGCCAAGGGGGTATCAATCAGCCCCAGCATTTT
abundance: few; v_gene: TRBV18; d_gene: -; j_gene: TRBJ2-7; CDR3aa: CASSPSGGTPLSKYDEQYF; CDR3nt: TGTGCCAGCTCACCGTCCGGCGGGACCCCCTTATCAAAGTATGACGAGCAGTACTTC
abundance: -; v_gene: TRBV5-6; d_gene: -; j_gene: TRBJ1-1; CDR3aa: CASSPGGTNTEAFF; CDR3nt: TGTGCCAGCAGCCCGGGTGGGACAAACACTGAAGCTTTCTTT
abundance: -; v_gene: TRBV29-1; d_gene: TRBD1; j_gene: TRBJ2-7; CDR3aa: CSVGQGPDVEQYF; CDR3nt: TGCAGCGTTGGACAGGGCCCAGATGTGGAGCAGTACTTC
abundance: few; v_gene: TRBV6-5; d_gene: TRBD1; j_gene: TRBJ1-4; CDR3aa: CASSWTGPLRDEKLFF; CDR3nt: TGTGCCAGCAGTTGGACAGGGCCCCTCAGGGATGAAAAACTGTTTTTT
abundance: once; v_gene: TRBV14; d_gene: TRBD2; j_gene: TRBJ2-7; CDR3aa: CASSVPLAGARSSYEQYF; CDR3nt: TGTGCCAGCAGCGTCCCGCTAGCGGGGGCCAGAAGCTCCTACGAGCAGTACTTC
abundance: -; v_gene: TRBV10-3; d_gene: TRBD1; j_gene: TRBJ2-1; CDR3aa: CAISEVRDRANEQFF; CDR3nt: TGTGCCATCAGTGAAGTCCGGGACAGGGCCAATGAGCAGTTCTTC
abundance: -; v_gene: TRBV5-4; d_gene: TRBD1; j_gene: TRBJ2-2; CDR3aa: CASSVPGQGITGELFF; CDR3nt: TGTGCCAGCAGCGTTCCGGGACAGGGGATAACCGGGGAGCTGTTTTTT
abundance: once; v_gene: TRBV28; d_gene: TRBD1; j_gene: TRBJ1-2; CDR3aa: CASSDGTAGYGYTF; CDR3nt: TGTGCCAGCTCCGATGGGACAGCGGGCTATGGCTACACCTTC
abundance: -; v_gene: TRBV6-5; d_gene: -; j_gene: TRBJ1-1; CDR3aa: CASSYAGISTEAFF; CDR3nt: TGTGCCAGCAGTTATGCGGGAATTAGCACTGAAGCTTTCTTT
abundance: -; v_gene: TRBV9; d_gene: -; j_gene: TRBJ2-1; CDR3aa: CASSPTGHQSYNEQFF; CDR3nt: TGTGCCAGCAGCCCGACGGGACACCAATCCTACAATGAGCAGTTCTTC
abundance: -; v_gene: TRBV19; d_gene: -; j_gene: TRBJ2-2; CDR3aa: CASRGRGNTGELFF; CDR3nt: TGTGCCAGTAGAGGCAGGGGAAACACCGGGGAGCTGTTTTTT
abundance: -; v_gene: TRBV18; d_gene: -; j_gene: TRBJ2-7; CDR3aa: CASSPPSRSIEQYF; CDR3nt: TGTGCCAGCTCACCACCGTCCAGGTCTATCGAGCAGTACTTC
abundance: -; v_gene: TRBV7-9; d_gene: TRBD2; j_gene: TRBJ2-1; CDR3aa: CASSFWTSSTGEQFF; CDR3nt: TGTGCCAGCAGCTTTTGGACTAGCAGCACAGGTGAGCAGTTCTTC
abundance: -; v_gene: TRBV9; d_gene: -; j_gene: TRBJ1-2; CDR3aa: CASSLSMGQGGSYGYTF; CDR3nt: TGTGCCAGCAGCCTTTCCATGGGGCAGGGCGGAAGCTATGGCTACACCTTC
abundance: once; v_gene: TRBV6-5; d_gene: TRBD1; j_gene: TRBJ2-1; CDR3aa: CASSSTGGSYNEQFF; CDR3nt: TGTGCCAGCAGCAGCACAGGGGGCAGTTACAATGAGCAGTTCTTC
abundance: -; v_gene: TRBV15; d_gene: -; j_gene: TRBJ2-1; CDR3aa: CATSKDGDSYNEQFF; CDR3nt: TGTGCCACCAGCAAAGACGGAGACTCCTACAATGAGCAGTTCTTC
abundance: -; v_gene: TRBV7-2; d_gene: -; j_gene: TRBJ2-6; CDR3aa: CASSLLSGEGSGANVLTF; CDR3nt: TGTGCCAGCAGCTTACTATCCGGCGAGGGCTCTGGGGCCAACGTCCTGACTTTC
abundance: few; v_gene: TRBV4-1; d_gene: TRBD2; j_gene: TRBJ2-3; CDR3aa: CASRRSGVAGGSTDTQYF; CDR3nt: TGCGCCAGCAGGCGAAGTGGGGTCGCGGGGGGGAGCACAGATACGCAGTATTTT
abundance: many; v_gene: TRBV28; d_gene: -; j_gene: TRBJ2-2; CDR3aa: CASSNPGLLNTGELFF; CDR3nt: TGTGCCAGCAGTAACCCGGGACTCCTGAACACCGGGGAGCTGTTTTTT
abundance: few; v_gene: TRBV7-3; d_gene: TRBD2; j_gene: TRBJ2-1; CDR3aa: CASSSGLAGYNEQFF; CDR3nt: TGTGCCAGCAGCTCAGGACTAGCGGGATACAATGAGCAGTTCTTC
abundance: -; v_gene: TRBV4-3; d_gene: -; j_gene: TRBJ1-2; CDR3aa: CASSQYSGGYGYTF; CDR3nt: TGCGCCAGCAGCCAGTATTCAGGAGGCTATGGCTACACCTTC
abundance: -; v_gene: TRBV28; d_gene: -; j_gene: TRBJ1-5; CDR3aa: CASTRSAEPQHF; CDR3nt: TGTGCCAGCACCCGGTCGGCGGAGCCCCAGCATTTT
abundance: -; v_gene: TRBV15; d_gene: -; j_gene: TRBJ2-1; CDR3aa: CATSRENTGYNEQFF; CDR3nt: TGTGCCACCAGCAGAGAGAACACAGGATACAATGAGCAGTTCTTC
abundance: -; v_gene: TRBV13; d_gene: -; j_gene: TRBJ1-5; CDR3aa: CASSLGATNQPQHF; CDR3nt: TGTGCCAGCAGCTTAGGAGCAACCAATCAGCCCCAGCATTTT
abundance: -; v_gene: TRBV7-7; d_gene: TRBD2; j_gene: TRBJ2-7; CDR3aa: CASSFQRGPGYEQYF; CDR3nt: TGTGCTAGCAGCTTTCAGCGGGGACCCGGCTACGAGCAGTACTTC
abundance: -; v_gene: TRBV9; d_gene: -; j_gene: TRBJ1-3; CDR3aa: CASSGDSETGNTIYF; CDR3nt: TGTGCCAGCAGCGGAGACAGCGAAACTGGAAACACCATATATTTT
abundance: -; v_gene: TRBV5-6; d_gene: TRBD1; j_gene: TRBJ2-7; CDR3aa: CASSLAPGQGYEQYF; CDR3nt: TGTGCCAGCAGCTTAGCCCCGGGACAGGGCTACGAGCAGTACTTC
abundance: few; v_gene: TRBV7-2; d_gene: TRBD1; j_gene: TRBJ1-1; CDR3aa: CASSLGRQGNTEAFF; CDR3nt: TGTGCCAGCAGCTTAGGTCGACAGGGCAACACTGAAGCTTTCTTT
abundance: -; v_gene: TRBV25-1; d_gene: -; j_gene: TRBJ1-1; CDR3aa: CASSEVYGAAFF; CDR3nt: TGTGCCAGCAGTGAAGTGTACGGTGCCGCTTTCTTT
abundance: -; v_gene: TRBV28; d_gene: -; j_gene: TRBJ1-1; CDR3aa: CASSRRDLATEAFF; CDR3nt: TGTGCCAGCAGCCGCAGGGATTTGGCCACTGAAGCTTTCTTT
abundance: -; v_gene: TRBV7-9; d_gene: -; j_gene: TRBJ2-7; CDR3aa: CASSLPGSYEQYF; CDR3nt: TGTGCCAGCAGTCTACCGGGGTCCTACGAGCAGTACTTC
abundance: once; v_gene: TRBV28; d_gene: TRBD1; j_gene: TRBJ1-5; CDR3aa: CASRKSGQGVSNQPQHF; CDR3nt: TGTGCCAGCAGGAAGTCCGGACAGGGAGTTAGCAATCAGCCCCAGCATTTT
abundance: -; v_gene: TRBV4-1; d_gene: -; j_gene: TRBJ2-7; CDR3aa: CASSPRTDYEQYF; CDR3nt: TGCGCCAGCAGCCCCCGGACAGACTACGAGCAGTACTTC
abundance: -; v_gene: TRBV27; d_gene: TRBD1; j_gene: TRBJ2-7; CDR3aa: CASSQARGYEQYF; CDR3nt: TGTGCCAGCAGTCAAGCCAGGGGGTATGAGCAGTACTTC
abundance: -; v_gene: TRBV5-1; d_gene: TRBD1; j_gene: TRBJ2-1; CDR3aa: CASSLGTGGNEQFF; CDR3nt: TGCGCCAGCAGCTTGGGGACAGGGGGCAATGAGCAGTTCTTC
abundance: -; v_gene: TRBV19; d_gene: -; j_gene: TRBJ1-1; CDR3aa: CASSIILDTEAFF; CDR3nt: TGTGCCAGTAGTATAATTCTAGACACTGAAGCTTTCTTT
abundance: once; v_gene: TRBV4-3; d_gene: TRBD2; j_gene: TRBJ2-1; CDR3aa: CASSRGWGLAGYNEQFF; CDR3nt: TGCGCCAGCAGCCGGGGGTGGGGACTAGCGGGGTACAATGAGCAGTTCTTC
abundance: -; v_gene: TRBV6-1; d_gene: TRBD2; j_gene: TRBJ2-2; CDR3aa: CASSVSGLAGATGELFF; CDR3nt: TGTGCCAGCAGTGTTTCAGGGCTAGCGGGGGCCACCGGGGAGCTGTTTTTT
abundance: -; v_gene: TRBV4-2; d_gene: TRBD2; j_gene: TRBJ2-5; CDR3aa: CASSQVRGGRETQYF; CDR3nt: TGTGCCAGCAGCCAAGTTCGGGGGGGGAGGGAGACCCAGTACTTC
abundance: -; v_gene: TRBV10-3; d_gene: -; j_gene: TRBJ1-3; CDR3aa: CAISADRAGNTIYF; CDR3nt: TGTGCCATCAGTGCAGACAGAGCGGGAAACACCATATATTTT
abundance: once; v_gene: TRBV6-1; d_gene: TRBD1; j_gene: TRBJ1-1; CDR3aa: CASSPAGQAHGEAFF; CDR3nt: TGTGCCAGCAGTCCGGCGGGACAGGCTCACGGAGAAGCTTTCTTT
abundance: -; v_gene: TRBV9; d_gene: -; j_gene: TRBJ1-3; CDR3aa: CASSVAPTGTSGNTIYF; CDR3nt: TGTGCCAGCAGCGTAGCCCCTACAGGGACCTCTGGAAACACCATATATTTT
abundance: -; v_gene: TRBV27; d_gene: -; j_gene: TRBJ1-5; CDR3aa: CASRELRLSNQPQHF; CDR3nt: TGTGCCAGCAGGGAGCTGAGGCTTAGCAATCAGCCCCAGCATTTT
abundance: once; v_gene: TRBV13; d_gene: TRBD1; j_gene: TRBJ1-2; CDR3aa: CASSTGGSNYGYIF; CDR3nt: TGTGCCAGCAGCACAGGGGGTTCTAACTATGGCTACATCTTC
abundance: once; v_gene: TRBV30; d_gene: TRBD1; j_gene: TRBJ2-5; CDR3aa: CAWTYRGNRETQYF; CDR3nt: TGTGCCTGGACCTACAGGGGAAACCGGGAGACCCAGTACTTC
abundance: -; v_gene: TRBV5-6; d_gene: -; j_gene: TRBJ2-2; CDR3aa: CASSDGTAYRELFF; CDR3nt: TGTGCCAGCAGCGACGGGACTGCGTACCGGGAGCTGTTTTTT
abundance: -; v_gene: TRBV5-1; d_gene: -; j_gene: TRBJ2-7; CDR3aa: CASSLDDYSYEQYF; CDR3nt: TGCGCCAGCAGCTTGGATGACTACTCCTACGAGCAGTACTTC